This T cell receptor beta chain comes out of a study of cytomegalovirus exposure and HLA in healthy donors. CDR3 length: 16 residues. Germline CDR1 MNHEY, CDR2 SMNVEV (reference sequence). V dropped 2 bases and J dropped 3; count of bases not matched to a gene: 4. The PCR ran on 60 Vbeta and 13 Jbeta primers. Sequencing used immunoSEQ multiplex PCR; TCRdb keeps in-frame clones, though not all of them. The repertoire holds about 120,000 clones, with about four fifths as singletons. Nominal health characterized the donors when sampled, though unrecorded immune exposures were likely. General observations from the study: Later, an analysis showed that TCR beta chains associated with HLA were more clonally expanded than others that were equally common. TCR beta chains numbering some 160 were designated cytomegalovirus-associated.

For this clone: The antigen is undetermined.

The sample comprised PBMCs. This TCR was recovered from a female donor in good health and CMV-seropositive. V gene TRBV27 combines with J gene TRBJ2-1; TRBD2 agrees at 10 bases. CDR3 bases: TGTGCCAGCAGTTTACTAGCGGGGGCCTTCTACAATGAGCAGTTCTTC. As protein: CASSLLAGAFYNEQFF.